A selection of T cell receptor beta chains follows, all from one sample in a study of blood T cell repertoires in COVID-19. The method was immunoSEQ multiplex PCR; TCRdb's version includes in-frame clones alone and lacks a portion of them. Of about 240,000 clones in the sample, around 81% were seen once. The specimen was peripheral blood. These receptors originate from an older woman with active or convalescent COVID-19. Both conserved end residues are trimmed from each CDR3.

J: TRBJ1-1
V: TRBV19
CDR3: ASSITERNTEAF

J: TRBJ2-3
V: TRBV10-3
CDR3: AISEFEGPDTQY

J: TRBJ2-5
V: TRBV30
CDR3: AWSNPGGAQY

J: TRBJ2-6
V: TRBV9
CDR3: ASSVLPGANVLT

J: TRBJ1-5
V: TRBV12-1
CDR3: ASSLWTGFNQPQH

J: TRBJ2-3
V: TRBV5-1
CDR3: ASSRQAGDTQY

J: TRBJ2-7
V: TRBV7-6
CDR3: ASSLTTSGTPREQY

J: TRBJ1-3
V: TRBV5-6
CDR3: ASSNERQLSRNTIY

J: TRBJ1-4
V: TRBV3-1/TRBV3-2
CDR3: ASSPWVGGAEKLF

J: TRBJ2-3
V: TRBV7-8
CDR3: ASSPGLAGVSTDTQY

J: TRBJ2-2
V: TRBV7-6
CDR3: ASSFATLAGGGELF

J: TRBJ1-1
V: TRBV19
CDR3: ASSIAGQGFTEAF

J: TRBJ2-1
V: TRBV7-8
CDR3: ASSLATDNEQF

J: TRBJ2-1
V: TRBV7-2
CDR3: ASSGTSFGEQF

J: TRBJ1-4
V: TRBV3-1/TRBV3-2
CDR3: ASSHGPARGEKLF

J: TRBJ2-7
V: TRBV4-1
CDR3: ASSQEQGYEQY

J: TRBJ2-3
V: TRBV7-6
CDR3: ASSTLAGGVTDTQY

J: TRBJ2-1
V: TRBV4-1
CDR3: ASSRQLAGGNGHNEQF

J: TRBJ2-5
V: TRBV6-5
CDR3: ASSSTRTALGETQY

J: TRBJ2-1
V: TRBV10-3
CDR3: AISDLTGDEQF

J: TRBJ2-3
V: TRBV28
CDR3: ASRTPRGGASDTQY

J: TRBJ2-3
V: TRBV30
CDR3: AWTLGGASTDTQY

J: TRBJ1-1
V: TRBV27
CDR3: ASSSWGQLFEAF

J: TRBJ1-4
V: TRBV7-8
CDR3: ASSLGTANPNEKLF

J: TRBJ1-1
V: TRBV12-5
CDR3: ASGLVPGMNTEAF

J: TRBJ1-6
V: TRBV30
CDR3: AWKTGAGSPLH

J: TRBJ2-3
V: TRBV5-1
CDR3: ASSPLALAGTDTQY

J: TRBJ2-5
V: TRBV6-5
CDR3: ASSRDFQETQY

J: TRBJ1-1
V: TRBV5-1
CDR3: ASSRDRNTEAF

J: TRBJ2-7
V: TRBV27
CDR3: ASSLLARTGEQY

J: TRBJ1-1
V: TRBV5-8
CDR3: ASRINTEAF

J: TRBJ2-7
V: TRBV15
CDR3: ATSDGTPSSYEQY

J: TRBJ2-2
V: TRBV4-1
CDR3: ASSLNRGATTGELF

J: TRBJ2-3
V: TRBV10-1
CDR3: ASSEGLADYTDTQY

J: TRBJ1-2
V: TRBV10-3
CDR3: AISRTGGDGYT

J: TRBJ1-3
V: TRBV6-1
CDR3: ASSVRADPGLVAGNTIY

J: TRBJ2-1
V: TRBV28
CDR3: ASSLGGARHDNEQF

J: TRBJ1-2
V: TRBV29-1
CDR3: SVEDLRGYGYT

J: TRBJ1-1
V: TRBV19
CDR3: ASSMGRRGALAF

J: TRBJ2-1
V: TRBV5-1
CDR3: ASSFSGAGGGNEQF

J: TRBJ1-2
V: TRBV5-1
CDR3: ASSLASRVGYGYT

J: TRBJ1-3
V: TRBV28
CDR3: ASSLWRGSSGNTIY

J: TRBJ1-1
V: TRBV30
CDR3: AWERNTEAF